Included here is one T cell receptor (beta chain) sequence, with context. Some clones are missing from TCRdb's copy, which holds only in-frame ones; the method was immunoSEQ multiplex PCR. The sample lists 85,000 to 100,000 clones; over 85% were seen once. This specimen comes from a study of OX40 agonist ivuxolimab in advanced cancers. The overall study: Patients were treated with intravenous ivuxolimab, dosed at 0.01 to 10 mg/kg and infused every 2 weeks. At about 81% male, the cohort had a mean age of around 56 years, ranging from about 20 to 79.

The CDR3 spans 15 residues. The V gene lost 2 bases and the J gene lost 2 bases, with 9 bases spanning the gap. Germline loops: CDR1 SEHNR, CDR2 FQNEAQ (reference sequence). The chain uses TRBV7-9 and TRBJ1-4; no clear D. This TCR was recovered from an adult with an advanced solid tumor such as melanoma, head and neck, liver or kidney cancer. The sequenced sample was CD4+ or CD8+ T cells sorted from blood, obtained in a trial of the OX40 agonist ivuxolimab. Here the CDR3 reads CASSLKSGTNEKLFF. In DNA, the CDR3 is TGTGCCAGCAGCTTAAAGTCGGGGACTAATGAAAAACTGTTTTTT.